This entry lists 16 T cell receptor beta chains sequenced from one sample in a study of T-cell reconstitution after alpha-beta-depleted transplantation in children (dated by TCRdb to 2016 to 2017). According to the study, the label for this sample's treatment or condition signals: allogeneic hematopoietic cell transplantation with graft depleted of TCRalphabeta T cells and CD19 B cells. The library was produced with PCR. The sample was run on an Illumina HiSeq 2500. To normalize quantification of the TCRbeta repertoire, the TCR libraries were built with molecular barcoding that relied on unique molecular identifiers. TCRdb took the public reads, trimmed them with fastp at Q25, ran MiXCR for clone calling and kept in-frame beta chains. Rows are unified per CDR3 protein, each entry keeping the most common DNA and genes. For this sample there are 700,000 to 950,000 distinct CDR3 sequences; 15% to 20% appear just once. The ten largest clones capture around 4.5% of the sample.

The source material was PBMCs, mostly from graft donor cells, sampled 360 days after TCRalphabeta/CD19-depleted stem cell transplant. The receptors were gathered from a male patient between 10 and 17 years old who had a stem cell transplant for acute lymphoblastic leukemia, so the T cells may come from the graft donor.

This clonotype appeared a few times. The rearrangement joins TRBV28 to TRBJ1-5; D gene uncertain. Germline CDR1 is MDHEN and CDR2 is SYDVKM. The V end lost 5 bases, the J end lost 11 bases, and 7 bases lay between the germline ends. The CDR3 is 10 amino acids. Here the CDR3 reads CASSGVAQHF. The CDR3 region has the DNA TGTGCCAGCAGTGGTGTGGCCCAGCATTTT. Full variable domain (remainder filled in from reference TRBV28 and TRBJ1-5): DVKVTQSSRYLVKRTGEKVFLECVQDMDHENMFWYRQDPGLGLRLIYFSYDVKMKEKGDIPEGYSVSREKKERFSLILESASTNQTSMYLCASSGVAQHFGDGTRLSIL.

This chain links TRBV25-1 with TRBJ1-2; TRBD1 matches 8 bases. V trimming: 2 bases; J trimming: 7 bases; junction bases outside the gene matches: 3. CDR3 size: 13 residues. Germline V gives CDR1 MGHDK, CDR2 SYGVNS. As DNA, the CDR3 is TGTGCCAGCAGTGAAAACAGGGGGTTTGGCTACACCTTC. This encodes CASSENRGFGYTF.

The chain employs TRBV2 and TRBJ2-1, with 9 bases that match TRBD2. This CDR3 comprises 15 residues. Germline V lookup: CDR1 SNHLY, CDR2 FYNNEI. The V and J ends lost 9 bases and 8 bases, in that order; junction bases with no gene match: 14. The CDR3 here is CARALTGTSIHEQFF. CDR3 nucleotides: TGTGCCAGAGCCCTAACCGGGACTAGCATCCATGAGCAGTTCTTC.

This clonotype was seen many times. The CDR3: CASIRDSLPGELFF. The CDR3 DNA follows: TGTGCCAGCATCCGGGACTCTCTTCCCGGGGAGCTGTTTTTT. The chain has TRBV12-3 or TRBV12-4 and TRBJ2-2; D might be TRBD2 (6 bases). This CDR3 is 14 amino acids long. Trimming shortened V by 7 bases and J by 6 bases, and 15 bases separated the two germline ends.

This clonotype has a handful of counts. The CDR3 coding sequence is TGCGCCAGCAGCCTGGACAGGGGGGGAGACACAGATACGCAGTATTTT. It is translated as CASSLDRGGDTDTQYF. The chain recombines TRBV5-1 with TRBJ2-3; 10 positions match TRBD1. CDR1 and CDR2 from the germline V gene are SGHRS and YFSETQ. The CDR3 contains 16 residues. Losses at the gene ends were 4 bases for V and 2 bases for J; bases not matched to a gene: 7. The variable domain in full, with the rest retrieved from reference TRBV5-1 and TRBJ2-3, is KAGVTQTPRYLIKTRGQQVTLSCSPISGHRSVSWYQQTPGQGLQFLFEYFSETQRNKGNFPGRFSGRQFSNSRSEMNVSTLELGDSALYLCASSLDRGGDTDTQYFGPGTRLTVL.

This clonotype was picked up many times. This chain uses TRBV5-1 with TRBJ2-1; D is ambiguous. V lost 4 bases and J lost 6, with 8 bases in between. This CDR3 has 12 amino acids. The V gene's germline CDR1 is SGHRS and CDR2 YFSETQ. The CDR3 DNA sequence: TGCGCCAGCAGCCTGACTTTCAATGAGCAGTTCTTC. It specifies CASSLTFNEQFF.

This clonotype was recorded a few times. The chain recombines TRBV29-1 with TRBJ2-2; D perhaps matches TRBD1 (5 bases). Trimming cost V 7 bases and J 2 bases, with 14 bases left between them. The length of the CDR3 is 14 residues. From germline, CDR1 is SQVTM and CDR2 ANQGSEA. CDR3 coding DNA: TGCAGCGCCACCCGCGACAGAAACACCGGGGAGCTGTTTTTT. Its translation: CSATRDRNTGELFF.

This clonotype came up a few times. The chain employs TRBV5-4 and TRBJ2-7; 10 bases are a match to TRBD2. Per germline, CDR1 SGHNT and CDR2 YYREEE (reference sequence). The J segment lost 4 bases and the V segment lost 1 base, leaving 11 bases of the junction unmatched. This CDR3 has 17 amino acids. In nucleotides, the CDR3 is TGTGCCAGCAGCTTGAAAAGGCTAGCGGGAGAATTGTACGAGCAGTACTTC. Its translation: CASSLKRLAGELYEQYF.

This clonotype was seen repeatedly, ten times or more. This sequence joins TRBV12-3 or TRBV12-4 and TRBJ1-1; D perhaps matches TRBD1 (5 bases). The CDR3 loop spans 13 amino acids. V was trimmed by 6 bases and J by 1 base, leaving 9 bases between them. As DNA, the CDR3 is TGTGCCAGCAGACTAACAGGGAACACTGAAGCTTTCTTT. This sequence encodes CASRLTGNTEAFF.

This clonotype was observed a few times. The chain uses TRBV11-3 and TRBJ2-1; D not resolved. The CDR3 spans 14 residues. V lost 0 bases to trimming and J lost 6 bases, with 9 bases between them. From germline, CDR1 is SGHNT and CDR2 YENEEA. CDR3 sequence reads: CASSLDMHRNEQFF. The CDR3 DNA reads TGTGCCAGCAGCTTAGATATGCACCGCAATGAGCAGTTCTTC.

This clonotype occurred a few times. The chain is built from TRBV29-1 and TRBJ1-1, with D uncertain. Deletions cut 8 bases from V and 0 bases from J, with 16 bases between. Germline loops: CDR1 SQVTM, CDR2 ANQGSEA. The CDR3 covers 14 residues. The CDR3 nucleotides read TGCAGCCTCAACGTGGGCAGCATGAACACTGAAGCTTTCTTT. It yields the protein CSLNVGSMNTEAFF.

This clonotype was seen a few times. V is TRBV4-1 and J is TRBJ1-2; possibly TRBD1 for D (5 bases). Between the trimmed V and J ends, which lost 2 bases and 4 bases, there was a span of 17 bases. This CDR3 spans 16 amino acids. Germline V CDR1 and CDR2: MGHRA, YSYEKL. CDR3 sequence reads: CASSQILSKGRYGYTF. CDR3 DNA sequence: TGCGCCAGCAGCCAAATTTTGTCGAAGGGACGCTATGGCTACACCTTC.

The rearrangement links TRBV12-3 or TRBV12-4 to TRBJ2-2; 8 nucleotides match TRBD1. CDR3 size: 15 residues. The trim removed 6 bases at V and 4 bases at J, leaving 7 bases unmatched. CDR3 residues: CASSPTGEGTGELFF. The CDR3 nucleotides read TGTGCCAGCAGCCCGACAGGGGAAGGCACCGGGGAGCTGTTTTTT.

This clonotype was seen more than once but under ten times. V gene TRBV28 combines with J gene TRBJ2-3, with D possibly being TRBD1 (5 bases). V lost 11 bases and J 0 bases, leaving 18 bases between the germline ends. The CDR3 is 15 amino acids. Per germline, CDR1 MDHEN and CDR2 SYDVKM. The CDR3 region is CAVLREVPSTDTQYF. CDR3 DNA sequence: TGTGCCGTCCTCAGGGAAGTCCCTAGCACAGATACGCAGTATTTT.

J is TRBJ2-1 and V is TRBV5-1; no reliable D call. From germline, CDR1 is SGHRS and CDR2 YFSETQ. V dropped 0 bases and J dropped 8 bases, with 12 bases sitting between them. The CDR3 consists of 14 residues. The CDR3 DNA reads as TGCGCCAGCAGCTTGGATAGGAGTGTGGATGAGCAGTTCTTC. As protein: CASSLDRSVDEQFF.

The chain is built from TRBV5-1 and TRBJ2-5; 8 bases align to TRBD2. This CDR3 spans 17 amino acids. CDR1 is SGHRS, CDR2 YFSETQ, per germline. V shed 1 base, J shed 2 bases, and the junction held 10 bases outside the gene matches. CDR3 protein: CASSLHPSAGGQETQYF. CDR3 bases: TGCGCCAGCAGCTTGCACCCGTCGGCGGGAGGTCAAGAGACCCAGTACTTC.